This entry lists 3 T cell receptor beta chains sequenced from one sample in a study of cytomegalovirus exposure and HLA in healthy donors (dated by TCRdb to 2016 to 2017). Library method: the immunoSEQ multiplex PCR assay. The source is immuneACCESS, and TCRdb retained only in-frame sequences with V and J called. Part of the clones is not carried over; for the studies checked, unresolved V genes explain less than half of this, and the remainder is unexplained. The sample includes some 46,000 clones, with roughly 92% observed a single time. Of the sample, roughly 5.3% falls within the top ten clones. What was sequenced was PBMCs. All receptors derive from a man between 18 and 29 years old in good health and CMV-seronegative.

This chain uses TRBV11-2 with TRBJ2-7; maybe TRBD2 (5 bases). The CDR3 has 15 amino acids. Trimming took 0 bases from V and 0 from J, leaving 9 bases between them. CDR1 SGHAT and CDR2 FQNNGV come from the germline V gene. The CDR3 protein is CASSLDGENSYEQYF. The CDR3 coding sequence is TGTGCCAGCAGCTTAGACGGGGAAAACTCCTACGAGCAGTACTTC. Full variable domain (missing parts from reference TRBV11-2 and TRBJ2-7): EAGVAQSPRYKIIEKRQSVAFWCNPISGHATLYWYQQILGQGPKLLIQFQNNGVVDDSQLPKDRFSAERLKGVDSTLKIQPAKLEDSAVYLCASSLDGENSYEQYFGPGTRLTVT.

This clone was seen only once. The CDR3 sequence is CASSGGLASTGELFF. The CDR3 coding sequence is TGTGCCAGCAGTGGTGGACTAGCGAGCACCGGGGAGCTGTTTTTT. V gene TRBV7-3 combines with J gene TRBJ2-2; TRBD2 aligns across 9 bases. The J segment lost 4 bases and the V segment lost 6 bases, leaving 6 bases of the junction unmatched. Germline V gene sequence: CDR1 SGHTA, CDR2 FQGTGA. The CDR3 covers 15 residues.

The chain recombines TRBV2 with TRBJ1-3, with D maybe TRBD1 (6 bases). This CDR3 is 16 amino acids long. Between the trimmed V and J ends, which lost 3 bases and 4 bases, there was a span of 16 bases. CDR1 is SNHLY, CDR2 FYNNEI, per germline. The CDR3 DNA is TGTGCCAGCAGTGATGTGGGGGCGCAGTACGGAAACACCATATATTTT. Translated, it gives CASSDVGAQYGNTIYF.